These 16 T cell receptor beta chains came from one sample sequenced in a study of CD8 T cells in ankylosing spondylitis (dated by TCRdb to 2016 to 2017). Study-level results and caveats: Blood from ankylosing spondylitis patients appeared to be characterized by a TCR beta motif made up of several highly homologous amino acid variants.

Receptor amplification or capture employed 5' RACE. Sequencing was carried out with an Illumina HiSeq 2500. The public reads were quality trimmed at Q25 with fastp and then assembled into clones with MiXCR by TCRdb, keeping productive beta chains. Every distinct CDR3 protein forms one entry, paired with its most common genes and DNA. The sample includes fewer than 650,000 distinct CDR3 sequences, with about 12% observed a single time. The ten largest clones capture about 6.8% of the sample. These receptors lack a known antigen. Sequenced: blood, either unsorted or a sorted T cell fraction (not recorded which). The source of these receptors is a male donor with ankylosing spondylitis.

This clonotype was detected many times. The rearrangement links TRBV29-1 to TRBJ2-1; 16 nucleotides align to TRBD2. The CDR3 sequence is 16 residues long. V dropped 7 bases and J dropped 2; count of bases not matched to a gene: 5. The germline gives CDR1 SQVTM, CDR2 ANQGSEA. Written as DNA, the CDR3 is TGCAGCGCCCCCGGGACTAGCGGGAGGGCCTACAATGAGCAGTTCTTC. As protein: CSAPGTSGRAYNEQFF.

V usage is TRBV27 and J usage is TRBJ1-6; 11 bases agree with TRBD1. Trimming cost V 4 bases and J 2 bases; bases outside gene matches: 13. Germline V gene data show CDR1 as MNHEY and CDR2 as SMNVEV (reference sequence). The CDR3 is 20 amino acids. The CDR3 region is CASSSGPGQGAYTYNSPLHF. CDR3 nucleotides: TGTGCCAGCAGTTCCGGCCCAGGACAGGGGGCCTATACCTATAATTCACCCCTCCACTTT.

This clonotype was counted many times. V usage is TRBV29-1 and J usage is TRBJ1-4; D gene ambiguous. The CDR3 loop spans 12 amino acids. The V and J ends lost 4 bases and 8 bases respectively, with 11 bases between them. Germline V gene lookup returns CDR1 SQVTM and CDR2 ANQGSEA. The CDR3 loop is CSVVGRREKLFF. CDR3 nucleotide sequence: TGCAGCGTTGTAGGGCGACGCGAAAAACTGTTTTTT.

The V and J genes are TRBV27 and TRBJ2-7, with a tentative D call TRBD2 (5 bases). CDR1 and CDR2 (germline): MNHEY, SMNVEV (reference sequence). Trimming pared 2 bases from V and 2 bases from J, leaving 13 bases between. The CDR3 is made up of 15 amino acids. The CDR3 bases are TGTGCCAGCAGTTTAAAATCGGGGTGGCCCTACGAGCAGTACTTC. Translation: CASSLKSGWPYEQYF.

The CDR3 bases are TGTGCTGGGCAGGGGGCGCTGGAGCAGTTCTTC. Translation: CAGQGALEQFF. The chain has TRBV7-9 and TRBJ2-1; TRBD1 matches at 8 bases. This CDR3 contains 11 residues. Germline lookup yields CDR1 SEHNR and CDR2 FQNEAQ (reference sequence).

The chain couples TRBV3-1 to TRBJ1-2, with D perhaps matching TRBD1 (5 bases). Germline assignment: CDR1 LGHDT and CDR2 YNNKEL (reference sequence). Between the trimmed V and J ends, which lost 10 bases and 0 bases, there was a span of 21 bases. The CDR3 is 16 residues long. CDR3 nucleotide sequence: TGTGCCACCCAACCAGGCAGACAGACCACTAACTATGGCTACACCTTC. This translates into CATQPGRQTTNYGYTF.

In nucleotides, the CDR3 is TGTGCCAGCTCACCACAGAGAACGGCTAGCGGGAGTGTCGAGCAGTACGTC. Translating gives CASSPQRTASGSVEQYV. V gene TRBV18 combines with J gene TRBJ2-7; 10 bases fit TRBD2. In germline, CDR1 is KGHSH, CDR2 LQKENI. This CDR3 is built from 17 residues. The trim removed 1 base at V and 6 bases at J, leaving 12 bases unmatched.

This clonotype turned up a few times. V and J are TRBV3-1 and TRBJ2-1; D is unclear. The CDR3 covers 15 residues. Germline CDR1 LGHDT, CDR2 YNNKEL (reference sequence). The V end lost 0 bases, the J end lost 5 bases, and 11 bases lay between the germline ends. The chain's CDR3 is CASSQDGSVHNEQFF. The CDR3 bases are TGTGCCAGCAGCCAAGACGGGTCTGTCCACAATGAGCAGTTCTTC.

In the case of this clonotype: This sequence may be a read error, since a much larger clone differs from it by one base. The chain carries TRBV12-3 or TRBV12-4 and TRBJ2-5, with D unresolved. The CDR3 has 13 residues. V lost 3 bases, J lost 4 bases, and 9 bases lay in between. This CDR3 reads CASSLGNLETQYF. The CDR3 region has the DNA TGTGCCAGCAGTTTGGGAAACCTAGAGACCCAGTACTTC.

This chain connects TRBV7-9 to TRBJ1-4; 7 nucleotides align to TRBD1. This CDR3 spans 14 amino acids. CDR1 and CDR2 (germline): SEHNR, FQNEAQ (reference sequence). J was trimmed by 12 bases and V by 5 bases; bases with no gene match: 12. The CDR3 protein is CASSPPDRRGELFF. For the CDR3, the DNA is TGTGCCAGCAGCCCCCCGGACAGGAGAGGAGAACTGTTTTTT.

The chain carries TRBV29-1 and TRBJ2-1; TRBD1 agrees at 8 bases. The CDR3 runs 13 residues. Germline CDR1 is SQVTM and CDR2 is ANQGSEA. The trim removed 7 bases at V and 7 bases at J, leaving 9 bases unmatched. DNA of the CDR3: TGCAGCGCTCGAGGACAGGGCGGTAATGAGCAGTTCTTC. Residues: CSARGQGGNEQFF.

In this sample, this clonotype turned up many times. The chain uses TRBV12-3 or TRBV12-4 and TRBJ2-7; D may be TRBD2 (6 bases). V gave up 6 bases and J gave up 3 bases, with 12 bases separating them. The CDR3 spans 13 residues. DNA for the CDR3: TGTGCCAGCAGCTGGGGACTCCTCTACGAGCAGTACGTC. Protein sequence: CASSWGLLYEQYV.

This clonotype was seen many times. V gene TRBV11-3 combines with J gene TRBJ2-3; 10 bases are shared with TRBD2. CDR1 and CDR2 from the germline V gene are SGHNT and YENEEA. The CDR3 totals 14 residues. V lost 5 bases and J lost 7; bases outside the gene matches: 6. The CDR3: CASSRAGGPNTQYF. DNA of the CDR3: TGTGCCAGCAGCCGAGCGGGAGGGCCGAATACGCAGTATTTT.

The chain uses TRBV20-1 and TRBJ2-1; TRBD1 matches 8 bases. CDR3 size: 14 residues. J was trimmed by 0 bases and V by 8 bases; bases with no gene match: 6. Germline loops: CDR1 DFQATT, CDR2 SNEGSKA (reference sequence). CDR3 amino acids: CSTRQGYSYNEQFF. In nucleotides, the CDR3 is TGCAGTACCAGACAGGGGTACTCCTACAATGAGCAGTTCTTC.

This clonotype has only a few counts. The rearrangement uses TRBV10-3 and TRBJ2-1; 14 bases agree with TRBD2. V lost 4 bases and J lost 9; bases outside the gene matches: 5. Germline loops: CDR1 ENHRY, CDR2 SYGVKD. This CDR3 region has 15 residues. CDR3 sequence: CAISATSGRATEQFF. The CDR3, as DNA: TGTGCCATCAGTGCGACTAGCGGGAGGGCCACTGAGCAGTTCTTC.

This clonotype has a handful of counts. This sequence joins TRBV20-1 and TRBJ1-5; D ambiguous. V lost 0 bases, J lost 0 bases, and 15 bases lay in between. Germline assignment: CDR1 DFQATT and CDR2 SNEGSKA (reference sequence). This CDR3 has 17 residues. CDR3 coding DNA: TGCAGTGCTAGAGATAATTCAGGAATTTATAGCAATCAGCCCCAGCATTTT. Its translation is CSARDNSGIYSNQPQHF.